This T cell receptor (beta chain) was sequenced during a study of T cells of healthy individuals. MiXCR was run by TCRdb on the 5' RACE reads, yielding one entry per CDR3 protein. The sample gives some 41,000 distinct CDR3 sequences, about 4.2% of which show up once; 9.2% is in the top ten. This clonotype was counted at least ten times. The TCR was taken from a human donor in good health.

The CDR3 DNA is TGTGCCAGCAGCCCTGAAGGACGTCCCCAAGAGACCCAGTACTTC. It translates to CASSPEGRPQETQYF. V gene TRBV12-3 or TRBV12-4 combines with J gene TRBJ2-5; D is unresolved. This CDR3 spans 15 amino acids. Trimming pared 6 bases from V and 1 base from J, leaving 15 bases between.